This T cell receptor beta chain originates from a study of OX40 agonist ivuxolimab in advanced cancers. Regarding this clone: Its antigen is not identified.

Findings and caveats of the study: Clonal expansion was seen in CD4+ and CD8+ blood T cells by week 6 at 0.1 to 3.0 mg/kg.

The protocol was immunoSEQ multiplex PCR, while the TCRdb copy is restricted to in-frame clones and leaves out a portion. The data contain under 95,000 clones, roughly 90% of them singletons. This CDR3 has 13 residues. Looked up from germline, CDR1 is LNHDA and CDR2 is SQIVND (reference sequence). V lost 10 bases to trimming and J lost 5 bases; unmatched junction nucleotides: 8. The source is an adult with an advanced solid tumor such as melanoma, head and neck, liver or kidney cancer. The sequences come from CD4+ or CD8+ T cells sorted from blood, collected in a trial of the OX40 agonist ivuxolimab. The chain carries TRBV19 and TRBJ2-7; 10 positions agree with TRBD1. The CDR3 DNA reads as TGTGCCACCTGGGGACAGGGGCTACACGAGCAGTACTTC. Translating gives CATWGQGLHEQYF.